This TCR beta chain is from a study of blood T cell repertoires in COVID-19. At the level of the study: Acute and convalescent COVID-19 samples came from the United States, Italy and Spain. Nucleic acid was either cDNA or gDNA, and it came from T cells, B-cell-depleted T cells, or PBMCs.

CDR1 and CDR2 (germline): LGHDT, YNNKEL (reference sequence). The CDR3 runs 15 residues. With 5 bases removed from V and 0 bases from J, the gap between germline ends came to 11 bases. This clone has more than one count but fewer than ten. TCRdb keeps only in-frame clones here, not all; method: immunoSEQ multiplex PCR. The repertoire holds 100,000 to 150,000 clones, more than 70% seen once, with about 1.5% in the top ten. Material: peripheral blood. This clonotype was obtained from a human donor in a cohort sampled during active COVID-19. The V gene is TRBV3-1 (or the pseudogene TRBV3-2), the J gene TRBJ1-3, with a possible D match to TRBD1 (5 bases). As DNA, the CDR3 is TGTGCCAGCAGCAAGGGGAGGGCCTCTGGAAACACCATATATTTT. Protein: CASSKGRASGNTIYF.